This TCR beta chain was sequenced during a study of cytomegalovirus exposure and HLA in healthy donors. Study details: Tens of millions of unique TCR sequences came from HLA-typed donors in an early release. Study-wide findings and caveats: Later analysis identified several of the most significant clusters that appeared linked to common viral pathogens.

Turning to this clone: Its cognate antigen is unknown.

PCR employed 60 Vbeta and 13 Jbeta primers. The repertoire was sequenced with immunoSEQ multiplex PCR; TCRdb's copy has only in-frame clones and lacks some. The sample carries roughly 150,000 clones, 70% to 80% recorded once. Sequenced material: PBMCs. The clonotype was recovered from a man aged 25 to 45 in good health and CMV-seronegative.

The CDR3 sequence: CASSPTGASGMRGIQYF. The CDR3 region has the DNA TGTGCCAGCAGCCCCACCGGTGCTAGCGGGATGCGTGGCATTCAGTACTTC. V gene TRBV13 combines with J gene TRBJ2-4; 9 bases agree with TRBD2. The CDR3 extends over 17 amino acids. V lost 5 bases and J lost 9; bases outside the gene matches: 17. Germline CDR1 and CDR2: PRHDT and FYEKMQ (reference sequence). The whole variable domain, remainder taken from reference TRBV13 and TRBJ2-4, is AAGVIQSPRHLIKEKRETATLKCYPIPRHDTVYWYQQGPGQDPQFLISFYEKMQSDKGSIPDRFSAQQFSDYHSELNMSSLELGDSALYFCASSPTGASGMRGIQYFGAGTRLSVL.